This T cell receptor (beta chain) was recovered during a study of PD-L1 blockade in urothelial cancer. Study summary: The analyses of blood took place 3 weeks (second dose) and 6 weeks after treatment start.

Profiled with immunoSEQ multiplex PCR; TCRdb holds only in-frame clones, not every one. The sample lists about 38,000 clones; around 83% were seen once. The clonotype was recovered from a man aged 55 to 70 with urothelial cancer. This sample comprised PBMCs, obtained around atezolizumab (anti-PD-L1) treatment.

The CDR3 DNA follows: TGCGCCAGCAGTGAATTAGCGGGAGGGTATGAGCAGTTCTTC. It translates to CASSELAGGYEQFF. The chain is built from TRBV10-1 and TRBJ2-1, with 11 positions matching TRBD2. CDR1 WNHNN and CDR2 SYGVQD come from the germline V gene (reference sequence). The J segment lost 8 bases and the V segment lost 3 bases, leaving 3 bases of the junction unmatched. This CDR3 comprises 14 residues.